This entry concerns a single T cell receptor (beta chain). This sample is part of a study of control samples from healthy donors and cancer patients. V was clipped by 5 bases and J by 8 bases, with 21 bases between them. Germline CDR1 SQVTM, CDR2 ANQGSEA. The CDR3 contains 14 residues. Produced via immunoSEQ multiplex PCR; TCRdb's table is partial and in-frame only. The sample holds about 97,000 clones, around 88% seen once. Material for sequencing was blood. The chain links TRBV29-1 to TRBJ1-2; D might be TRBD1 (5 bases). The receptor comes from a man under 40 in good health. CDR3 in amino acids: CSVSRTNTIGGYTF. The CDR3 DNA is TGCAGCGTTTCCCGGACAAACACTATCGGGGGCTACACCTTC.